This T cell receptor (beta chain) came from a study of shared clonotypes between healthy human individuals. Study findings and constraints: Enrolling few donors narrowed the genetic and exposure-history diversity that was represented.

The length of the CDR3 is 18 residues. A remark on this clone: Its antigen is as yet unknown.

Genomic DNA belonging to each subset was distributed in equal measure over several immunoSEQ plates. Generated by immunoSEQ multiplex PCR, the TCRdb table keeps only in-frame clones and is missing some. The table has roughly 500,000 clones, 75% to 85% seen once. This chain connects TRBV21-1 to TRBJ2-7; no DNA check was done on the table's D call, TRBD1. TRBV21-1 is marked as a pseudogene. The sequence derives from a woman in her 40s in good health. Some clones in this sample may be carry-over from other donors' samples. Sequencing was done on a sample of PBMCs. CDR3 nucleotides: TGTGCCAGCAGCAGGGGTATGTGCGGACAGGGAAAAGCCTACGAGCAGTACTTC. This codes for CASSRGMCGQGKAYEQYF.